This T cell receptor (beta chain) was documented in a study of beta chain features in type 1 diabetes. CDR3 length equals 15 residues. CDR1 and CDR2 (germline): MNHEY, SVGAGI. Between the trimmed V and J ends, which lost 0 bases and 2 bases, there was a span of 10 bases. This clone was observed a few times. Antigen: not known. Findings and limits, study-wide: Over-representation of high TCR-expressing cells was a possible consequence of cDNA sequencing. TCRB CDR3 length was moderately but significantly reduced in all four CD4+ subsets of Type 1 diabetes patients. Fewer junction insertions and more nucleotide deletions appeared in type 1 diabetes patients.

The authors reverse transcribed all of the isolated RNA, so sequencing captured expressed TCRB transcripts. Sequencing was performed with immunoSEQ multiplex PCR; in TCRdb, only in-frame clones are kept and a portion is missing. The table shows about 140,000 clones, with over 8% occurring only once. V is TRBV6-5 and J is TRBJ1-2, with D maybe TRBD1 (6 bases). The clonotype comes from a woman in her 40s in good health. Sequences were obtained from central memory CD4+ T cells from blood. In DNA form, the CDR3 reads TGTGCCAGCAGTTACTCCTGGGACACCAACTATGGCTACACCTTC. Its protein product is CASSYSWDTNYGYTF.